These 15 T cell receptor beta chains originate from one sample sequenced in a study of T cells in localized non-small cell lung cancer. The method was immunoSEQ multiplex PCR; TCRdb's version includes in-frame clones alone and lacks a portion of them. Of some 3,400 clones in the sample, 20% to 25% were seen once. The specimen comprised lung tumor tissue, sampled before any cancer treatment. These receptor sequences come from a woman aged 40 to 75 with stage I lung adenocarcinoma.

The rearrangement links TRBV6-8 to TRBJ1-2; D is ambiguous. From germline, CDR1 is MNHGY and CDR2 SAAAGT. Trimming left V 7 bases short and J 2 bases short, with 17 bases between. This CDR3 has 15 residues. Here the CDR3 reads CASKRGQNTNYGYTF. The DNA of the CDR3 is TGTGCCAGCAAGCGAGGGCAGAACACCAACTATGGCTACACCTTC.

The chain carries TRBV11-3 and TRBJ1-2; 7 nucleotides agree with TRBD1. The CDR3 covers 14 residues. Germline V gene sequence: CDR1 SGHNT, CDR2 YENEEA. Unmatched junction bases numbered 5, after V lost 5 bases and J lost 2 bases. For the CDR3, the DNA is TGTGCCAGCAGCCTGGCAGGGGGAAACTATGGCTACACCTTC. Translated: CASSLAGGNYGYTF.

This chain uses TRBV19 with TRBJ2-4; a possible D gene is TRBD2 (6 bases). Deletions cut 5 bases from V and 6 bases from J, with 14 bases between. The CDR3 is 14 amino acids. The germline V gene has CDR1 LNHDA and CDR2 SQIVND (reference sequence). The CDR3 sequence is CASSSPGERNIQYF. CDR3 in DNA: TGTGCCAGTAGTTCCCCGGGGGAGAGAAACATTCAGTACTTC. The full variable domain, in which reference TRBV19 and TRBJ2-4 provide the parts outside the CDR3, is DGGITQSPKYLFRKEGQNVTLSCEQNLNHDAMYWYRQDPGQGLRLIYYSQIVNDFQKGDIAEGYSVSREKKESFPLTVTSAQKNPTAFYLCASSSPGERNIQYFGAGTRLSVL.

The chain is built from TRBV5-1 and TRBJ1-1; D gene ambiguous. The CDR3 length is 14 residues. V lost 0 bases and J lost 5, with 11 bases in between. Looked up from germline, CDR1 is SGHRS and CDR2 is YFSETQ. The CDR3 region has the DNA TGCGCCAGCAGCTTGGACGCAGGCGGAACTGAAGCTTTCTTT. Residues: CASSLDAGGTEAFF. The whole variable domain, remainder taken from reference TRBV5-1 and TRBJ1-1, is KAGVTQTPRYLIKTRGQQVTLSCSPISGHRSVSWYQQTPGQGLQFLFEYFSETQRNKGNFPGRFSGRQFSNSRSEMNVSTLELGDSALYLCASSLDAGGTEAFFGQGTRLTVV.

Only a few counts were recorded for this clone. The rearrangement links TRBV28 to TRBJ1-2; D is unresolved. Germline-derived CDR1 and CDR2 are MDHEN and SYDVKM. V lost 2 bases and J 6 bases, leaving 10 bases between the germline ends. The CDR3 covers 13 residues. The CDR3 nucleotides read TGTGCCAGCAGTTTACGGCCCGACAATGGCTACACCTTC. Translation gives CASSLRPDNGYTF.

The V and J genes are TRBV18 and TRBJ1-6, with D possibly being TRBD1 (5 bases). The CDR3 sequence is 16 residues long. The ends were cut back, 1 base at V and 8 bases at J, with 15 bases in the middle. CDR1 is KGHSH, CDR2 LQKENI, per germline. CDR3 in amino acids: CASSPQPGTAHSPLHF. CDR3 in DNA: TGTGCCAGCTCACCACAGCCCGGGACGGCTCATTCACCCCTCCACTTT.

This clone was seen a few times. The CDR3 DNA reads TGTGCCAGCAGAATGGCGGGACATAGCTACGAGCAGTACTTC. Translated, it gives CASRMAGHSYEQYF. V usage is TRBV28 and J usage is TRBJ2-7; TRBD1 or TRBD2 may be the D gene (6 bases each). Looked up from germline, CDR1 is MDHEN and CDR2 is SYDVKM. V was clipped by 6 bases and J by 3 bases, with 15 bases between them. The length of the CDR3 is 14 residues. Full variable domain (missing parts from reference TRBV28 and TRBJ2-7): DVKVTQSSRYLVKRTGEKVFLECVQDMDHENMFWYRQDPGLGLRLIYFSYDVKMKEKGDIPEGYSVSREKKERFSLILESASTNQTSMYLCASRMAGHSYEQYFGPGTRLTVT.

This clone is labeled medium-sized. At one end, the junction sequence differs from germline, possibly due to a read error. The CDR3 is CAISATGDSHYGYTF. CDR3 DNA: TGTGCCATCAGTGCGACGGGAGACAGCCATTATGGCTACACCTTC. The chain recombines TRBV6-8 with TRBJ1-2, with D possibly being TRBD1 (5 bases). CDR1 and CDR2 (germline): MNHGY, SAAAGT. CDR3 length: 15 amino acids.

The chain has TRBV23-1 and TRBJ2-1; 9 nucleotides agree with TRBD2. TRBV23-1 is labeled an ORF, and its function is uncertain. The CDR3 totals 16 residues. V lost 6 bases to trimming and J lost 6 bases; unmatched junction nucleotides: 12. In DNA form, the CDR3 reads TGCGCCAGCAGCCAAGTTTTGCGCGGGAGGGTCAATGAGCAGTTCTTC. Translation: CASSQVLRGRVNEQFF.

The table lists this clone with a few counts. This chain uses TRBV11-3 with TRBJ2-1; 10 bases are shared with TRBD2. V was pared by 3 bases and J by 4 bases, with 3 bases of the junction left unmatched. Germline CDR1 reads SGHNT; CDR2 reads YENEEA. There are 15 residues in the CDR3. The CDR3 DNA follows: TGTGCCAGCAGCTTCGCTAGCGGGGGTTACAATGAGCAGTTCTTC. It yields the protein CASSFASGGYNEQFF.

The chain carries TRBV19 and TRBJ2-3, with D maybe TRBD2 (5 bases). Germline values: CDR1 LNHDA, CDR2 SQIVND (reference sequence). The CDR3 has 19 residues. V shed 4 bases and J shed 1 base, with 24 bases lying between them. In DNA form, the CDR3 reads TGTGCCAGTAGTAAGAGAGGGATGTTAAATTGGAAGGGCACAGATACGCAGTATTTT. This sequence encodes CASSKRGMLNWKGTDTQYF.

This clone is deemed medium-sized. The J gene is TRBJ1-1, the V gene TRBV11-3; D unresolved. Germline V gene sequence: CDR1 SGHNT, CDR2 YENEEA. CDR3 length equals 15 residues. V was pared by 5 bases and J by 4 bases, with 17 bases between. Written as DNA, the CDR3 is TGTGCCAGCAGCCAATTGAGTGGCCCCCCCACTGAAGCTTTCTTT. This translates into CASSQLSGPPTEAFF.

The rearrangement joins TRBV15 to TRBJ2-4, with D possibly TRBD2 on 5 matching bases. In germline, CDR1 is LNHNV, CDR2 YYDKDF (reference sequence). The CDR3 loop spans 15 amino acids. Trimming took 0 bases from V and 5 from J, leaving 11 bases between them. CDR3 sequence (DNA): TGTGCCACCAGCAGAGATTCCGGGGTACAAAACATTCAGTACTTC. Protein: CATSRDSGVQNIQYF.

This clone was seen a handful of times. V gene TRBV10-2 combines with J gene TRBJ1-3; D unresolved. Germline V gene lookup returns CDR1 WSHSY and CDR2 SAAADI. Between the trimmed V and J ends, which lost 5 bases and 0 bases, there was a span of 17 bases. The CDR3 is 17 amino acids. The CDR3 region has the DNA TGCGCCAGCAGTTACTCAGTCTATAGTACCTCTGGAAACACCATATATTTT. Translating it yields CASSYSVYSTSGNTIYF.

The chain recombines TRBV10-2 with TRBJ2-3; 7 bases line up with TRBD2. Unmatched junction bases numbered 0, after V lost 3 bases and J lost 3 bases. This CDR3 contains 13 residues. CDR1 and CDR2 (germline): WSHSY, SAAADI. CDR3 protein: CASSEAGTDTQYF. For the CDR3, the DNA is TGCGCCAGCAGTGAAGCGGGAACAGATACGCAGTATTTT.